The subject of this entry is one T cell receptor (beta chain). The entry originates in a study of T cell changes during pregnancy in multiple sclerosis. TCRdb keeps only in-frame clones here, not all; method: immunoSEQ multiplex PCR. The sample has fewer than 100,000 clones; 89% are singletons. CDR1 SGDLS and CDR2 YYNGEE come from the germline V gene. CDR3 length: 18 residues. V lost 0 bases and J lost 6; bases outside the gene matches: 11. The sample consisted of peripheral blood, taken before pregnancy. This TCR derives from a female donor with multiple sclerosis, enrolled in a pregnancy study. The chain couples TRBV9 to TRBJ1-6, with 8 bases matching TRBD1. As DNA, the CDR3 is TGTGCCAGCAGCGTAGGATGGGGAGGGACAGGTGTTAATTCACCCCTCCACTTT. Its protein is CASSVGWGGTGVNSPLHF.